This T cell receptor (beta chain) appears in the sequencing data of a study of blood T cells in healthy people across ages. The CDR3 covers 19 residues. V was pared by 3 bases and J by 13 bases, with 27 bases of the junction left unmatched. Germline CDR1 is DFQATT and CDR2 is SNEGSKA (reference sequence). A second PCR of about 7 to 12 cycles used a sample-barcoded 5' primer and a J-beta primer mix. With 12 random nucleotides, a template-switch adaptor tagged each individual cDNA molecule. MiXCR, run by TCRdb on the 5' RACE reads, gives a single entry per CDR3 protein. The table has under 750,000 distinct CDR3 sequences, around half seen once.

The sequence was collected from a man older than 75 in good health. Sequenced input: blood. V usage is TRBV20-1 and J usage is TRBJ2-1, with TRBD2 matching 10 bases. DNA for the CDR3: TGCAGTGCTAGTTTCCCCGGGGGGGGTTCTACGGGACTAGCGCCCCCACAGTTCTTC. Its translation is CSASFPGGGSTGLAPPQFF.